This TCR beta chain came from a study of blood T cell repertoires in COVID-19. On the study more broadly: Samples taken during acute and convalescent COVID-19 were collected in the United States, Italy and Spain. Sources were T cells, B-cell-depleted T cells, or PBMCs; the material itself was cDNA or gDNA.

Per germline, CDR1 LGHDT and CDR2 YNNKEL (reference sequence). CDR3 length equals 11 residues. Unmatched junction bases numbered 0, after V lost 8 bases and J lost 4 bases. Methods used by the authors: Estimation of nucleated cell counts relied on the amplification of reference gene primers. Clones were read by immunoSEQ multiplex PCR, and TCRdb kept only the in-frame ones, dropping some. V and J calls and clone size are as listed in that table; D and trimming were resolved from the DNA. The sample carries approximately 380,000 clones, roughly nine tenths recorded once. No more than 2 weeks before study entry, exposed participants had met a case of COVID-19.

This receptor was taken from a woman between 40 and 55 years old who had been exposed to COVID-19. The sequenced sample consisted of PBMCs or T cells enriched from blood (not recorded which). The rearrangement joins TRBV3-1 (or the pseudogene TRBV3-2) to TRBJ2-7; 9 bases are a match to TRBD1. The CDR3 DNA reads TGTGCCAGCGGGACAGGGTACGAGCAGTACTTC. As protein: CASGTGYEQYF.